This T cell receptor (beta chain) stems from a study of CD8+CD57+ T cells in acquired aplastic anemia. In the study overall: CD4+ and CD8+ cells, once sorted, gave DNA averaging roughly 3 ug. Mean read depth for CD4+ cells from healthy donors was 9.5 million to 13 million. Overall study findings and caveats: Some 31 CD8+ CDR3 sequences were shared between patients and controls.

Genomic DNA provided the template from which TCR beta VDJ and CDR3 profiles were obtained. TCRdb re-called the reads through MiXCR, storing one row per CDR3 protein. The profile shows hundreds of thousands of distinct CDR3 sequences, 55% to 70% of them singletons. Germline V gene sequence: CDR1 SGHRS, CDR2 YFSETQ. CDR3 length equals 14 residues. Turning to this clonotype: The target antigen is unknown.

Sequenced sample: sorted CD4+, CD8+, or CD8+CD57+ T cells (not recorded which) from PBMCs. This receptor was identified in a human donor in good health, serving as a control. This chain joins TRBV5-1 and TRBJ2-5, with 7 bases identical to TRBD1. Near its end, the DNA agrees better with TRBJ2-7, so the J call may be wrong. Written as DNA, the CDR3 is TGCGCCAGCAGCTTGGGACAGGGCCGCCACGAGCAGTACTTC. Translation gives CASSLGQGRHEQYF.